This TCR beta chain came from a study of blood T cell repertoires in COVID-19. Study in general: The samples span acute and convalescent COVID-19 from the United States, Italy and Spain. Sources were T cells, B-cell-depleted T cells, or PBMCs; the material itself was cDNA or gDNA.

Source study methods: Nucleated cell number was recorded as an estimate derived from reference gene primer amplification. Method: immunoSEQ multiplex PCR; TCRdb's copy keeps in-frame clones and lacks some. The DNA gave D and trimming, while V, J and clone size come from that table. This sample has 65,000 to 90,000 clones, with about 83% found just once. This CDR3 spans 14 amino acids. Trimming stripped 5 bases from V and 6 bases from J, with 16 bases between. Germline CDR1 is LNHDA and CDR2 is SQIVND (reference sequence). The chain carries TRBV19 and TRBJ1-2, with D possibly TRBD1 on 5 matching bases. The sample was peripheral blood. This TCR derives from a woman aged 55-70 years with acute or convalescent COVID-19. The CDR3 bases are TGTGCCAGTAGTCGGCGGGACGGAATCCATGGCTACACCTTC. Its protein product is CASSRRDGIHGYTF.